This T cell receptor beta chain was identified during a study of identifying expanded T cells in peripheral blood. Germline V gives CDR1 SGHRS, CDR2 YFSETQ. CDR3 size: 14 residues. V lost 4 bases to trimming and J lost 5 bases; unmatched junction nucleotides: 6. The protocol was immunoSEQ multiplex PCR, while the TCRdb copy is restricted to in-frame clones and leaves out a portion. The sample holds more than 65,000 clones, around 89% seen once. Collection occurred without any documented infections or immune events in donors. This clonotype was obtained from a person between 18 and 69 years old in good health. The V and J genes are TRBV5-1 and TRBJ2-3; 8 nucleotides match TRBD1. The sample taken for sequencing was blood. CDR3 bases: TGCGCCAGCAGCCCCTCCACAGGGGGAGATACGCAGTATTTT. Its translation is CASSPSTGGDTQYF. Filled out from reference TRBV5-1 and TRBJ2-3, the complete variable domain reads KAGVTQTPRYLIKTRGQQVTLSCSPISGHRSVSWYQQTPGQGLQFLFEYFSETQRNKGNFPGRFSGRQFSNSRSEMNVSTLELGDSALYLCASSPSTGGDTQYFGPGTRLTVL.